The source of this T cell receptor (beta chain) is a study of cytomegalovirus exposure and HLA in healthy donors. With respect to this clone: What it recognizes is unknown. Germline is not matched at one junction end, which may reflect a read error.

Overall study findings and caveats: Reportedly, TCR beta sequences accurately predicted HLA-A and HLA-B alleles in most subjects. The authors later found HLA-associated TCR beta chains more clonally expanded than equally common others. In a later analysis, TCR beta V- and J-gene trimming was associated with a missense DCLRE1C variant.

Whereas donors were nominally healthy upon sampling, unrecorded immune exposures were probable. The CDR3 spans 15 residues. Germline V gene sequence: CDR1 LNHNV, CDR2 YYDKDF (reference sequence). PCR employed 60 Vbeta and 13 Jbeta primers. Generated by immunoSEQ multiplex PCR, the TCRdb table keeps only in-frame clones and is missing some. The table has over 90,000 clones, approximately 64% seen once. Input material: PBMCs. This TCR derives from a woman aged 45-65 years in good health and CMV-seronegative. This rearrangement joins TRBV15 to TRBJ1-2; D unresolved. For the CDR3, the DNA is TGTACCACCAGCAGAGTTTCGGGGTACGGCTATGGCTACACCTTC. This translates into CTTSRVSGYGYGYTF.